Shown below are 24 T cell receptor beta chains from a single sample sequenced in a study of blood T cells in healthy people across ages. A second roughly 6 to 12 cycle PCR used barcoded and J-beta primers. TCRdb used MiXCR to reprocess the 5' RACE reads, holding one entry per CDR3 protein. The sample comprises 550,000 to 800,000 distinct CDR3 sequences, roughly 32% of which are singletons, and less than 20% rests with the top ten. Material for sequencing was blood. The receptors derive from a woman over 75 in good health.

This clonotype has at least ten counts. The V and J genes are TRBV7-2 and TRBJ2-5, with unresolved D. The germline V gene encodes CDR1 SGHTA and CDR2 FQGNSA. V gave up 4 bases and J gave up 4 bases, with 16 bases separating them. The CDR3 extends over 15 amino acids. The CDR3 DNA sequence: TGTGCCAGCAGCTCCTACTGGGCCTCTGGAGAGACCCAGTACTTC. It codes for CASSSYWASGETQYF.

As to this clonotype: One junction end does not reproduce the germline sequence, and a read error may be involved. The chain links TRBV5-1 to TRBJ2-5; TRBD1 aligns across 8 bases. The J call is doubtful: the DNA matches TRBJ2-7 better. CDR3 length: 14 residues. Per the germline V gene, CDR1 is SGHRS and CDR2 is YFSETQ. The CDR3 loop is CANSFLGTGGEQYF. In nucleotides, the CDR3 is TGCGCCAACAGCTTTCTGGGAACAGGGGGCGAGCAGTACTTC.

This clonotype was seen a handful of times. Since a much larger clone is just one base distant, this may be a read error. The CDR3 is CAGSPVRRATFF. The DNA of the CDR3 is TGTGCCGGCAGTCCCGTAAGGCGGGCAACTTTCTTT. This sequence joins TRBV6-5 and TRBJ1-1; no clear D. CDR3 length: 12 residues. Germline CDR1 MNHEY, CDR2 SVGAGI.

The sample holds many counts of this clonotype. The V gene is TRBV30, the J gene TRBJ2-1; 10 bases match TRBD1. The CDR3 loop spans 16 amino acids. The germline V gene has CDR1 GTSNPN and CDR2 SVGIG (reference sequence). V shed 4 bases and J 5 bases; nucleotides not matched to a gene: 11. The chain's CDR3 is CAWILNPGQGHNEQFF. The CDR3 nucleotides read TGTGCCTGGATTTTAAATCCGGGACAGGGGCACAATGAGCAGTTCTTC.

At least ten counts were recorded for this clonotype. V and J are TRBV28 and TRBJ2-7; D is undetermined. The CDR3 sequence is 13 residues long. Germline CDR1 MDHEN, CDR2 SYDVKM. Trimming took off 3 bases at V and 0 bases at J, with 6 bases between the two ends. The CDR3 DNA is TGTGCCAGCAGTTTTAAGAGCTCCTACGAGCAGTACTTC. Protein: CASSFKSSYEQYF.

This clonotype was detected many times. The rearrangement links TRBV7-6 to TRBJ2-5, with no clear D. There are 14 residues in the CDR3. In germline, CDR1 is SGHVS, CDR2 FNYEAQ. V was trimmed by 1 base and J by 7 bases, leaving 13 bases between them. CDR3 sequence (DNA): TGTGCCAGCAGCTTAGAATTAGGGTTCGGGACCCAGTACTTC. This codes for CASSLELGFGTQYF.

DNA for the CDR3: TGTGCCAGCAGCTTAATAGCAGGGGCCTTTCAAGAGACCCAGTACTTC. It codes for CASSLIAGAFQETQYF. J is TRBJ2-5 and V is TRBV7-2; TRBD1 is a possible D gene (6 bases). The CDR3 runs to 16 residues. Germline-derived CDR1 and CDR2 are SGHTA and FQGNSA. Deletions cut 2 bases from V and 2 bases from J, with 15 bases between.

The sample holds many counts of this clonotype. The chain couples TRBV3-1 to TRBJ1-1; D remains unclear. The CDR3 sequence is 13 residues long. V lost 4 bases to trimming and J lost 5 bases, with 11 bases between them. From germline, CDR1 is LGHDT and CDR2 YNNKEL (reference sequence). DNA of the CDR3: TGTGCCAGCAGCCCCCGGCTAGAAACTGAAGCTTTCTTT. Translation: CASSPRLETEAFF.

This clonotype has ten or more counts. V usage is TRBV25-1 and J usage is TRBJ1-2; D unresolved. This CDR3 region has 14 residues. Germline V gene lookup returns CDR1 MGHDK and CDR2 SYGVNS. Trimming took off 3 bases at V and 3 bases at J, with 11 bases between the two ends. The CDR3 DNA follows: TGTGCCAGCAGTGACTTCGGCTCTGACTATGGCTACACCTTC. The encoded protein is CASSDFGSDYGYTF.

This clonotype showed up just a few times. This rearrangement joins TRBV6-1 to TRBJ1-6, with 8 nucleotides matching TRBD1. Germline CDR1 is MNHNS and CDR2 is SASEGT. Trimming cost V 6 bases and J 7 bases; bases outside gene matches: 8. The CDR3 is made up of 15 amino acids. DNA of the CDR3: TGTGCCAGCAGCCCCGCAGGGGGCGGGAATTCACCCCTCCACTTT. Translating gives CASSPAGGGNSPLHF.

This clonotype was counted ten times or more. The DNA of the CDR3 is TGTGCCAGCAGCCAAGATCGGGCGGGGGGGCTTCGAGAGACCCAGTACTTC. Translation: CASSQDRAGGLRETQYF. The V gene is TRBV4-2, the J gene TRBJ2-5, with 9 positions matching TRBD2. Trimming at V came to 0 bases and at J to 4 bases, leaving 9 bases not matched to a gene. Germline V gives CDR1 LGHNA, CDR2 YNFKEQ. This CDR3 is built from 17 residues.

Of note for this clonotype: With a much larger clone just one base away, this may be a read error. Here the CDR3 DNA reads TGTGCCAGCAGCTCGGCCCTCGGGACGTCTCGGAATGAGCAGTACTTC. Translation gives CASSSALGTSRNEQYF. The rearrangement uses TRBV7-9 and TRBJ2-7; D may be TRBD1 or TRBD2 (5 bases each). Deletions cut 4 bases from V and 7 bases from J, with 23 bases between. Germline lookup yields CDR1 SEHNR and CDR2 FQNEAQ (reference sequence). This CDR3 is 16 amino acids long.

A few counts support this clonotype. The chain is built from TRBV30 and TRBJ1-5; D ambiguous. Germline V gives CDR1 GTSNPN, CDR2 SVGIG (reference sequence). V was pared by 5 bases and J by 7 bases, with 12 bases between. The CDR3 length is 12 residues. CDR3 region: CAWGQSRQPQHF. CDR3 DNA: TGTGCCTGGGGGCAAAGTAGGCAGCCCCAGCATTTT. Based on the CDR3 plus reference TRBV30 and TRBJ1-5, the full variable domain is SQTIHQWPATLVQPVGSPLSLECTVEGTSNPNLYWYRQAAGRGLQLLFYSVGIGQISSEVPQNLSASRPQDRQFILSSKKLLLSDSGFYLCAWGQSRQPQHFGDGTRLSIL.

Many counts were recorded for this clonotype. The chain recombines TRBV15 with TRBJ2-1; 9 bases line up with TRBD1. The V and J ends lost 4 bases and 4 bases, in that order; junction bases with no gene match: 5. This CDR3 comprises 15 residues. Germline CDR1 LNHNV, CDR2 YYDKDF (reference sequence). The CDR3 nucleotides are TGTGCCACCAGCAAGGACAGGGGACCGTACAATGAGCAGTTCTTC. It codes for CATSKDRGPYNEQFF. Using reference TRBV15 and TRBJ2-1 for the parts outside the CDR3, the full variable domain is DAMVIQNPRYQVTQFGKPVTLSCSQTLNHNVMYWYQQKSSQAPKLLFHYYDKDFNNEADTPDNFQSRRPNTSFCFLDIRSPGLGDTAMYLCATSKDRGPYNEQFFGPGTRLTVL.

Worth noting for this clonotype: A read error is possible here, since a much larger clone lies one base away. The chain joins TRBV6-2 or TRBV6-3 to TRBJ2-5, with D possibly TRBD2 on 8 matching bases. Germline V lookup: CDR1 MNHEY, CDR2 SVGEGT. V lost 5 bases and J lost 11, with 24 bases in between. The CDR3 extends over 15 amino acids. The CDR3 nucleotides are TGTGCCAGCAGTAAGCCGGGACTAGGGGGCAATGAGCAGTACTTC. It encodes CASSKPGLGGNEQYF.

This clonotype was detected a few times. V usage is TRBV30 and J usage is TRBJ1-5; possibly TRBD1 for D (6 bases). The CDR3 is 15 amino acids. V lost 0 bases, J lost 4 bases, and 13 bases lay in between. CDR1 is GTSNPN and CDR2 is SVGIG in the germline V gene (reference sequence). The CDR3 here is CAWSVSGGRNQPQHF. In nucleotides, the CDR3 is TGTGCCTGGAGTGTAAGCGGGGGCAGGAATCAGCCCCAGCATTTT.

This sequence joins TRBV18 and TRBJ2-1, with D perhaps TRBD1 (6 bases). Germline CDR1 is KGHSH and CDR2 is LQKENI. V was clipped by 5 bases and J by 2 bases, with 19 bases between them. This CDR3 has 17 amino acids. CDR3 loop: CASSARPPGVPYNEQFF. CDR3 bases: TGTGCCAGCTCAGCCCGCCCCCCAGGGGTGCCCTACAATGAGCAGTTCTTC.

The J gene is TRBJ2-1, the V gene TRBV9; D perhaps matches TRBD2 (5 bases). The V and J ends lost 0 bases and 6 bases respectively, with 10 bases between them. CDR1 and CDR2 (germline): SGDLS, YYNGEE. This CDR3 region has 14 residues. CDR3: CASSVALLANEQFF. In DNA form, the CDR3 reads TGTGCCAGCAGCGTAGCTCTCCTAGCCAATGAGCAGTTCTTC.

This clonotype was picked up a small number of times. The rearrangement links TRBV12-3 or TRBV12-4 to TRBJ1-1, with a weak D call TRBD1 (5 bases). V was shortened by 8 bases and J by 3 bases, with 13 bases between the two germline ends. CDR3 length equals 13 residues. This CDR3 reads CASCRGIDTEAFF. CDR3 DNA sequence: TGTGCCAGCTGTAGGGGAATCGACACTGAAGCTTTCTTT.

In regard to this clonotype: A much larger clonotype is one base distant, so this may be a read error. The V call is TRBV2, the J call TRBJ2-5; TRBD2 aligns across 8 bases. Germline CDR1 SNHLY, CDR2 FYNNEI. J lost 3 bases, V lost 4 bases, and 10 bases had no gene match. This CDR3 is 16 amino acids long. For the CDR3, the DNA is TGTGCCAGCAGTGCCCCTGCGGGGGGAGGAAAAGAGACCCAGTACTTC. Amino acids: CASSAPAGGGKETQYF.

This clonotype was seen only once. V usage is TRBV5-1 and J usage is TRBJ2-7; 11 bases fit TRBD2. The V gene's germline CDR1 is SGHRS and CDR2 YFSETQ. V shed 2 bases and J 6 bases; nucleotides not matched to a gene: 7. The CDR3 loop spans 15 amino acids. CDR3 region: CASSLTLAGAGEQYF. The CDR3 DNA reads as TGCGCCAGCAGCTTAACACTAGCGGGAGCCGGCGAGCAGTACTTC.

The V call is TRBV2, the J call TRBJ1-3; 10 bases agree with TRBD1. Germline V gene sequence: CDR1 SNHLY, CDR2 FYNNEI. The CDR3 has 15 residues. V lost 5 bases, J lost 4 bases, and 5 bases stayed unmatched. In nucleotides, the CDR3 is TGTGCCAGCAGTCGGGACAGGGGAGGAGGAAACACCATATATTTT. Residues: CASSRDRGGGNTIYF.

Details on this clonotype: A much larger clone differs from this one at a single base, so this may be a read error. The genes are TRBV5-1 and TRBJ1-1; the match to TRBD1 covers 7 bases. CDR3 length: 13 amino acids. Germline loops: CDR1 SGHRS, CDR2 YFSETQ. V was pared by 4 bases and J by 8 bases, with 8 bases of the junction left unmatched. The CDR3 sequence: CASSLYRGAEAFF. The CDR3 DNA follows: TGCGCCAGCAGCCTCTACAGGGGCGCGGAAGCTTTCTTT.

As concerns this clonotype: This sequence may be a read error, since a much larger clone differs from it by one base. The V gene is TRBV18, the J gene TRBJ1-2, with 7 bases aligning to TRBD1. The CDR3 length is 12 residues. Germline CDR1 is KGHSH and CDR2 is LQKENI. Here the CDR3 DNA reads TGTGTCAGCTCATCACAGGGGTCTGGCTACACCTTC. Translating it yields CVSSSQGSGYTF.